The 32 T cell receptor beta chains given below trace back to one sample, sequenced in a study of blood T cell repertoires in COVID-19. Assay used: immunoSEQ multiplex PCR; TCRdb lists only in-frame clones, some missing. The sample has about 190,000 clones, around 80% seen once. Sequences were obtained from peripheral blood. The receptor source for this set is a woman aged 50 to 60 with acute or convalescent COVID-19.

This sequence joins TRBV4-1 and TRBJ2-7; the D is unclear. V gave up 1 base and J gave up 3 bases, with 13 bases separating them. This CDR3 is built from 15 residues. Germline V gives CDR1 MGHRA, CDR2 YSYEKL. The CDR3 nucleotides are TGCGCCAGCAGCCAAGTCCCGTCGAAGAGCTACGAGCAGTACTTC. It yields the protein CASSQVPSKSYEQYF.

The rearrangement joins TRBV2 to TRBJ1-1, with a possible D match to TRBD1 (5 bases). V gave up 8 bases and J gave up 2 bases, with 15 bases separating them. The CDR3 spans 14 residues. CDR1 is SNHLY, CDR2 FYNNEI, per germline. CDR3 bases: TGTGCCAGCCATAAAGACAGACCCAACACTGAAGCTTTCTTT. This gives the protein CASHKDRPNTEAFF. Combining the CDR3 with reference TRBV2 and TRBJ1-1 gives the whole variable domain EPEVTQTPSHQVTQMGQEVILRCVPISNHLYFYWYRQILGQKVEFLVSFYNNEISEKSEIFDDQFSVERPDGSNFTLKIRSTKLEDSAMYFCASHKDRPNTEAFFGQGTRLTVV.

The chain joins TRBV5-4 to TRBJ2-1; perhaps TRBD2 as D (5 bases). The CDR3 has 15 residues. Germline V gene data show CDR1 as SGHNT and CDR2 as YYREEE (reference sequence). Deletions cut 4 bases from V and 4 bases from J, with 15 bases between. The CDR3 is CASSPPAAEYNEQFF. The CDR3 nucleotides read TGTGCCAGCAGCCCACCAGCGGCCGAATACAATGAGCAGTTCTTC.

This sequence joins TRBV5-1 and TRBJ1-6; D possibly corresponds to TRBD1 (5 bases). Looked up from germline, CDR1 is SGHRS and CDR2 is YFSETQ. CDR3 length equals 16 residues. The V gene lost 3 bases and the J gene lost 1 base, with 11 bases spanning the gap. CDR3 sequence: CASSSMGGSYNSPLHF. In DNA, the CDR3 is TGCGCCAGCAGCTCTATGGGGGGATCCTATAATTCACCCCTCCACTTT.

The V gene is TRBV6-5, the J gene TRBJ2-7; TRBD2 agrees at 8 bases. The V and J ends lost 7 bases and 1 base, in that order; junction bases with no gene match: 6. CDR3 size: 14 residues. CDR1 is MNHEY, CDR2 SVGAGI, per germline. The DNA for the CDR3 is TGTGCCAGCAAGCGTTCGGGGGGGTCCTACGAGCAGTACTTC. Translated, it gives CASKRSGGSYEQYF.

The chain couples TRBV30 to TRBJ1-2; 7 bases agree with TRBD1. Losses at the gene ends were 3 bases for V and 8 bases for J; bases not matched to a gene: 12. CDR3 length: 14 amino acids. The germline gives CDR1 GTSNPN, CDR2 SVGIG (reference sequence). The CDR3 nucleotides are TGTGCCTGGAGGACGACAGGGCGGAGGGTCGGCTACACCTTC. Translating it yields CAWRTTGRRVGYTF.

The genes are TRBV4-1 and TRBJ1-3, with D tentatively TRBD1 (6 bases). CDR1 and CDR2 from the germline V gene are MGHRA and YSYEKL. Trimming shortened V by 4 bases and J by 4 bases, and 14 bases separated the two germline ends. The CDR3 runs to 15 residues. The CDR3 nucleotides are TGCGCCAGCAGCCGGTCACAGGGATCCGGAAACACCATATATTTT. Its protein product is CASSRSQGSGNTIYF.

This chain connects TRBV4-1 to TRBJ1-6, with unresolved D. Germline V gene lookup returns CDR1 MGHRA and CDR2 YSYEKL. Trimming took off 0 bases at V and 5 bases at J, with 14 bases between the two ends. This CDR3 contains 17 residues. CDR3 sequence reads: CASSQDVGARDNSPLHF. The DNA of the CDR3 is TGCGCCAGCAGCCAAGATGTAGGCGCTCGGGATAATTCACCCCTCCACTTT.

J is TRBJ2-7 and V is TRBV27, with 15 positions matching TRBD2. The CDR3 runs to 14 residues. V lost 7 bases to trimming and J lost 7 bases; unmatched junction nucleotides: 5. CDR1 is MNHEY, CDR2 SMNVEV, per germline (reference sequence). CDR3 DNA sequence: TGTGCCAGCACGGGACTAGCGGGGGGCCAAGAGCAGTACTTC. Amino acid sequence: CASTGLAGGQEQYF.

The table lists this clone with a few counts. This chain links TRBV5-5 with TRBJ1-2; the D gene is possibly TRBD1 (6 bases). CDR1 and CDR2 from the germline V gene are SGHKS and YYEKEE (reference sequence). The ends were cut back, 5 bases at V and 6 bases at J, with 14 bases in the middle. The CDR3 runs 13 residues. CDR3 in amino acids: CASRQGYQHGYTF. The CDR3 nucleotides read TGTGCCAGCAGGCAGGGGTACCAGCATGGCTACACCTTC.

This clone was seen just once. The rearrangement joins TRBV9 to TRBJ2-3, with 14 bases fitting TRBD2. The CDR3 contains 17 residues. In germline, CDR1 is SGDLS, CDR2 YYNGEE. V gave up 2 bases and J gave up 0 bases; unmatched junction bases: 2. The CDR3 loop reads CASSVGLAGGSTDTQYF. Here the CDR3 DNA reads TGTGCCAGCAGCGTCGGACTAGCGGGGGGTAGCACAGATACGCAGTATTTT.

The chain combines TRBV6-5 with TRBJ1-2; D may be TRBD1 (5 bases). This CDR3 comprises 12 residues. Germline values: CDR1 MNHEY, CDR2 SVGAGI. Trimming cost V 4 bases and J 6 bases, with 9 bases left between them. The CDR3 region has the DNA TGTGCCAGCAGTTCGGGGGTGGATGGCTACACCTTC. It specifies CASSSGVDGYTF.

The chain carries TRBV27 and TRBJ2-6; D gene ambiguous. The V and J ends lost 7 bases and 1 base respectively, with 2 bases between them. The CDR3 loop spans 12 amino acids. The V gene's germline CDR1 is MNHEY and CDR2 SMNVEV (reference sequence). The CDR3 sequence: CASTSGANVLTF. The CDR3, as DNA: TGTGCCAGCACTTCTGGGGCCAACGTCCTGACTTTC.

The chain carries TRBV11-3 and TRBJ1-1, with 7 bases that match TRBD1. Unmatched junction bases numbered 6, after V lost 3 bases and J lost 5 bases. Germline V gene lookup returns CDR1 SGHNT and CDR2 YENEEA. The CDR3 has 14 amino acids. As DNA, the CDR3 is TGTGCCAGCAGCTTGACAGGGTCGAAGACTGAAGCTTTCTTT. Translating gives CASSLTGSKTEAFF.

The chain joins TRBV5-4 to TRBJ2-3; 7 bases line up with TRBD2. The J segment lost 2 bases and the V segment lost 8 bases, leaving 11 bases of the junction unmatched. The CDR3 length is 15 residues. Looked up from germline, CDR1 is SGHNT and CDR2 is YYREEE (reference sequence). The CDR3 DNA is TGTGCCAGTTCGCTAGCGGACCGATACACAGATACGCAGTATTTT. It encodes CASSLADRYTDTQYF. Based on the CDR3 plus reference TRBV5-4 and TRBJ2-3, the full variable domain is ETGVTQSPTHLIKTRGQQVTLRCSSQSGHNTVSWYQQALGQGPQFIFQYYREEENGRGNFPPRFSGLQFPNYSSELNVNALELDDSALYLCASSLADRYTDTQYFGPGTRLTVL.

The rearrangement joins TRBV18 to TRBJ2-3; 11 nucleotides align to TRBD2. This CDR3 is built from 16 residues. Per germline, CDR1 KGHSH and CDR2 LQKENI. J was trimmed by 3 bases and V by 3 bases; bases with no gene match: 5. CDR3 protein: CASSPMTSGTTDTQYF. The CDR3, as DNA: TGTGCCAGCTCACCCATGACTAGCGGGACAACAGATACGCAGTATTTT.

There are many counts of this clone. CDR3 loop: CASKQGVLRGTEAFF. CDR3 bases: TGTGCCAGCAAACAGGGGGTGTTAAGAGGCACTGAAGCTTTCTTT. The chain is built from TRBV28 and TRBJ1-1, with TRBD1 matching 8 bases. The CDR3 totals 15 residues. The germline V gene has CDR1 MDHEN and CDR2 SYDVKM. J was trimmed by 4 bases and V by 7 bases; bases with no gene match: 11.

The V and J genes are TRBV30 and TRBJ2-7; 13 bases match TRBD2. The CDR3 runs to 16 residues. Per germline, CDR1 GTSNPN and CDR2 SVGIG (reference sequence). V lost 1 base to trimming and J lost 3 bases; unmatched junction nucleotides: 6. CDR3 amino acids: CAWSAGLAGDYYEQYF. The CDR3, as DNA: TGTGCCTGGAGTGCCGGACTAGCGGGAGATTACTACGAGCAGTACTTC. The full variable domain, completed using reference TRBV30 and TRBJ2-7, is SQTIHQWPATLVQPVGSPLSLECTVEGTSNPNLYWYRQAAGRGLQLLFYSVGIGQISSEVPQNLSASRPQDRQFILSSKKLLLSDSGFYLCAWSAGLAGDYYEQYFGPGTRLTVT.

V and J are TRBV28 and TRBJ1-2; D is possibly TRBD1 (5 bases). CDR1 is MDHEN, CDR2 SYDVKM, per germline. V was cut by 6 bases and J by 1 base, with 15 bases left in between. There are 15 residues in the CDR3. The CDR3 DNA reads TGTGCCAGCAGCCGGGGGAGGGTCCTTAACTATGGCTACACCTTC. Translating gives CASSRGRVLNYGYTF.

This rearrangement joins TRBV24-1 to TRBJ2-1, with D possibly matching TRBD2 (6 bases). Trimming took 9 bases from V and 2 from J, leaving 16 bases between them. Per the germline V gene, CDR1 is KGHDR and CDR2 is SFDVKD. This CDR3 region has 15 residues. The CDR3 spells CATADSGATYNEQFF. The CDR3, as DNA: TGTGCCACCGCCGATTCGGGAGCCACCTACAATGAGCAGTTCTTC.

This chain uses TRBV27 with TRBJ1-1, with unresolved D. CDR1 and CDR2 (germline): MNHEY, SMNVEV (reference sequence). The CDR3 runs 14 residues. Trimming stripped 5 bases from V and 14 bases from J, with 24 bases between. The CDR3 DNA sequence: TGTGCCAGCAGTCGAAACCGGGAGCCTTCCCCCTCGTTCTTT. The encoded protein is CASSRNREPSPSFF.

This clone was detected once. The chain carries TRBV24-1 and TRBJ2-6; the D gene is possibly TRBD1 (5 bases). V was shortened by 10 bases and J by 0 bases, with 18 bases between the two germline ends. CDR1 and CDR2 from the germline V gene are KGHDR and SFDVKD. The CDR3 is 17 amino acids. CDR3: CATGTGPAYSGANVLTF. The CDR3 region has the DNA TGTGCCACGGGAACAGGACCCGCGTACTCTGGGGCCAACGTCCTGACTTTC.

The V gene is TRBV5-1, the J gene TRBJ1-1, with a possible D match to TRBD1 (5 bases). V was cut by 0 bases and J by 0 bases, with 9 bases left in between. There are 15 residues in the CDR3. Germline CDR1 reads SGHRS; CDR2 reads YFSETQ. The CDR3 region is CASSLVAGMNTEAFF. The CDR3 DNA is TGCGCCAGCAGCTTGGTAGCAGGGATGAACACTGAAGCTTTCTTT.

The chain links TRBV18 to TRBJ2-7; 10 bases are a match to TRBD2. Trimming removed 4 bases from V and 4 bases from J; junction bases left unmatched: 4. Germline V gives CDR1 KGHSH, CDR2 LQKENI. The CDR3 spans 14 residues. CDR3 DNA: TGTGCCAGCTCACGAGGACTAGCGGATTACGAGCAGTACTTC. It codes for CASSRGLADYEQYF.

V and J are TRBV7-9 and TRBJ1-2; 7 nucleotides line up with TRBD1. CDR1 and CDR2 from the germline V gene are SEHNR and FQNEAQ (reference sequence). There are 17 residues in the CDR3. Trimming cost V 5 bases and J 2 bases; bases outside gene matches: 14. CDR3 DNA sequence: TGTGCCAGCAGCCACAACCTCGTGACAGGGTCGAACTATGGCTACACCTTC. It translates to CASSHNLVTGSNYGYTF. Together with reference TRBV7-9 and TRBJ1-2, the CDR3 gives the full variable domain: DTGVSQNPRHKITKRGQNVTFRCDPISEHNRLYWYRQTLGQGPEFLTYFQNEAQLEKSRLLSDRFSAERPKGSFSTLEIQRTEQGDSAMYLCASSHNLVTGSNYGYTFGSGTRLTVV.

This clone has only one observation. DNA of the CDR3: TGTGCCAGCAGTTACTTACTAGCGGGGGCCTACGAGCAGTACTTC. Translated, it gives CASSYLLAGAYEQYF. The chain carries TRBV6-2 or TRBV6-3 and TRBJ2-7; 11 bases match TRBD2. Trimming cost V 1 base and J 2 bases; bases outside gene matches: 1. CDR1 and CDR2 (germline): MNHEY, SVGEGT. This CDR3 is built from 15 residues.

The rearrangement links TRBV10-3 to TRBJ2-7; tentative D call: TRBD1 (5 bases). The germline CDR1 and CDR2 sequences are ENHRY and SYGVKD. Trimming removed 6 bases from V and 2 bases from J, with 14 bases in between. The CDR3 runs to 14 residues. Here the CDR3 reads CAISTGRPPYEQYF. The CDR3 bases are TGTGCCATCAGCACAGGCCGACCACCCTACGAGCAGTACTTC.

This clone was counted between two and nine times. DNA of the CDR3: TGTGCCAGCAGCCAAGATGTCCGCGTTGGAGGTTCACCCCTCCACTTT. Translated, it gives CASSQDVRVGGSPLHF. The chain joins TRBV4-2 to TRBJ1-6, with D unresolved. V was shortened by 0 bases and J by 9 bases, with 15 bases between the two germline ends. The CDR3 has 16 residues. CDR1 and CDR2 (germline): LGHNA, YNFKEQ.

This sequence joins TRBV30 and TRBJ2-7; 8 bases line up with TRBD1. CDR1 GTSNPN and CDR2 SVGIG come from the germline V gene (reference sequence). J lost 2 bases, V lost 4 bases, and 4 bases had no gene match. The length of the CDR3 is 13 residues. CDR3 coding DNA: TGTGCCTGGATAGGACAGGGTACCTACGAGCAGTACTTC. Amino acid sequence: CAWIGQGTYEQYF.

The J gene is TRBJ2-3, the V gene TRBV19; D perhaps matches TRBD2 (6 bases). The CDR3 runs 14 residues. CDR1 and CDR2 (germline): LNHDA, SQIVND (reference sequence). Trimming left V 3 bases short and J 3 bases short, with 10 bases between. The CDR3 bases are TGTGCCAGTAGTATTGACGGGGGAACAGATACGCAGTATTTT. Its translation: CASSIDGGTDTQYF.

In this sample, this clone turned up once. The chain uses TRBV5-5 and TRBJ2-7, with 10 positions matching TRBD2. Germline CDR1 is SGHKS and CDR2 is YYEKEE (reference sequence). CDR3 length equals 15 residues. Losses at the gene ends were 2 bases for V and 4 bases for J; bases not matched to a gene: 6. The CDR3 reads CASSFPAGGLYEQYF. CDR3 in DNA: TGTGCCAGCAGCTTTCCAGCGGGAGGGCTATACGAGCAGTACTTC.

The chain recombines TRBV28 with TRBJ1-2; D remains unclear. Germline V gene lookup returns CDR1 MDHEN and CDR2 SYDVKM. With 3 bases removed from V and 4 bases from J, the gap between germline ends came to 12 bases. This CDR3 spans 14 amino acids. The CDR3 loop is CASSFEGLPYGYTF. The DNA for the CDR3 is TGTGCCAGCAGTTTTGAGGGTCTGCCCTATGGCTACACCTTC.